This T cell receptor beta chain was sequenced for a study of sequential checkpoint blockade in melanoma. The wider study: Randomization was 1:1 between first-line nivolumab→ipilimumab and ipilimumab→nivolumab. Each arm's sequence ended with maintenance nivolumab.

Data came from immunoSEQ multiplex PCR; TCRdb stores just in-frame clones and leaves some out. In the table there are over 25,000 clones, approximately 77% of which are singletons. Stated treatment: randomized to nivolumab then ipilimumab (arm A) or the reverse (arm B). V shed 4 bases and J 3 bases; nucleotides not matched to a gene: 4. CDR3 size: 14 residues. Germline CDR1 SGHDT, CDR2 YYEEEE. The sequences come from CD8+ T cells sorted from blood (inferred from file names), collected from a patient given nivolumab and ipilimumab in sequence. This clonotype originated in a human donor with melanoma. The rearrangement joins TRBV5-6 to TRBJ2-1; 7 bases fit TRBD1. The CDR3 reads CASSPGTDYNEQFF. The CDR3 DNA is TGTGCCAGCAGCCCCGGGACAGACTACAATGAGCAGTTCTTC.